Each of the 5 T cell receptor beta chains below was sequenced from the same sample in a study of blood T cell repertoires in COVID-19. Produced via immunoSEQ multiplex PCR; TCRdb's table is partial and in-frame only. The repertoire holds approximately 230,000 clones, with 80% to 90% as singletons. Sequenced sample: PBMCs or T cells enriched from blood (not recorded which). The source of these receptors is a man aged 35-49 years who had recovered from COVID-19.

This rearrangement joins TRBV7-9 to TRBJ1-1; 7 bases line up with TRBD1. The J segment lost 7 bases and the V segment lost 5 bases, leaving 16 bases of the junction unmatched. There are 16 residues in the CDR3. Germline CDR1 SEHNR, CDR2 FQNEAQ (reference sequence). The CDR3 loop reads CASSPYSPTGDIEAFF. CDR3 in DNA: TGTGCCAGCAGCCCCTACTCCCCCACAGGGGACATTGAAGCTTTCTTT.

J is TRBJ1-1 and V is TRBV27; D not certain. Germline V gives CDR1 MNHEY, CDR2 SMNVEV (reference sequence). The CDR3 runs 10 residues. V was pared by 3 bases and J by 7 bases, with 3 bases between. This CDR3 is CASSLSEAFF. The DNA of the CDR3 is TGTGCCAGCAGTTTGAGTGAAGCTTTCTTT.

The chain recombines TRBV3-1 (or the pseudogene TRBV3-2) with TRBJ2-5; perhaps TRBD1 as D (6 bases). This CDR3 comprises 15 residues. The V and J ends lost 4 bases and 2 bases respectively, with 14 bases between them. The germline V gene encodes CDR1 LGHDT and CDR2 YNNKEL (reference sequence). The CDR3, as DNA: TGTGCCAGCAGCCCCGGATGGACAGCACAAGAGACCCAGTACTTC. Its translation is CASSPGWTAQETQYF.

The chain couples TRBV27 to TRBJ2-1, with TRBD1 as a possible D gene (6 bases). Germline lookup yields CDR1 MNHEY and CDR2 SMNVEV (reference sequence). V was shortened by 3 bases and J by 7 bases, with 16 bases between the two germline ends. The CDR3 consists of 15 residues. The CDR3 DNA reads as TGTGCCAGCAGTTTGACGGGACACCGAAGGAATGAGCAGTTCTTC. Translation: CASSLTGHRRNEQFF.

The V call is TRBV18, the J call TRBJ1-1; tentative D call: TRBD1 (6 bases). Germline V lookup: CDR1 KGHSH, CDR2 LQKENI. CDR3 length: 15 amino acids. Trimming stripped 6 bases from V and 7 bases from J, with 21 bases between. The CDR3 reads CASSLGPGESDEAFF. CDR3 bases: TGTGCCAGCTCTCTGGGACCAGGGGAGTCGGATGAAGCTTTCTTT.